A selection of T cell receptor beta chains follows, all from one sample in a study of cytomegalovirus exposure and HLA in healthy donors. Sequencing was performed with immunoSEQ multiplex PCR; in TCRdb, only in-frame clones are kept and a portion is missing. The sample yields about 160,000 clones, about 89% seen once. The sequenced sample consisted of PBMCs. These receptors came from a young woman in good health and CMV-seropositive. Each CDR3 is given with its conserved first and last residue. Each record gives: CDR3 protein, CDR3 DNA, V gene, clone size, D gene, J gene. The D gene is left open where the match is weak. The listing skips clone size in some rows; elsewhere it reads once, few, many or a size class.

CASSLEGLTGELFF TGTGCCAGCAGCTTAGAGGGTTTAACCGGGGAGCTGTTTTTT TRBV7-3 NA NA TRBJ2-2
CASSEGQREETQYF TGTGCCAGCAGCGAGGGACAGCGGGAAGAGACCCAGTACTTC TRBV5-4 NA NA TRBJ2-5
CASMASGASGANVLTF TGTGCCAGCATGGCTAGCGGGGCCTCTGGGGCCAACGTCCTGACTTTC TRBV4-2 NA TRBD2 TRBJ2-6
CASSYGRMNTEAFF TGTGCCAGCAGTTATGGCAGAATGAACACTGAAGCTTTCTTT TRBV6-5 NA NA TRBJ1-1
CASSSESGRYYEQYF TGTGCCAGCAGCTCCGAGAGCGGGAGGTACTACGAGCAGTACTTC TRBV5-4 NA TRBD2 TRBJ2-7
CASSYSRTGVGKLFF TGTGCCAGCAGTTACTCAAGGACAGGGGTCGGAAAACTGTTTTTT TRBV6-5 NA TRBD1 TRBJ1-4
CASSLFEGRAGNSNQPQHF TGTGCCAGCTCACTATTTGAGGGCCGTGCAGGTAATAGCAATCAGCCCCAGCATTTT TRBV18 NA NA TRBJ1-5
CATPFPQRPKQGQTYEQYF TGTGCCACCCCCTTTCCCCAACGACCTAAACAGGGACAAACCTACGAGCAGTACTTC TRBV27 NA NA TRBJ2-7
CAIVGLDTGELFF TGTGCCATCGTGGGACTAGACACCGGGGAGCTGTTTTTT TRBV2 NA TRBD2 TRBJ2-2
CASRPPGHSSGGYTF TGTGCCAGCAGGCCGCCGGGACATTCCTCTGGGGGCTACACCTTC TRBV6-6 NA NA TRBJ1-2
CASSVSPSSTGELFF TGTGCCAGCAGTGTAAGTCCCTCGAGCACCGGGGAGCTGTTTTTT TRBV25-1 NA NA TRBJ2-2
CASSLAGGRTDTQYF TGCGCCAGCAGCTTGGCGGGGGGGAGGACAGATACGCAGTATTTT TRBV5-1 once TRBD2 TRBJ2-3
CASSQGLAPNYEQYF TGTGCCAGCAGCCAAGGGCTAGCGCCCAATTACGAGCAGTACTTC TRBV4-2 NA NA TRBJ2-7
CASSFQRGSSYNEQFF TGTGCCAGCAGTTTCCAGCGGGGGAGCTCCTACAATGAGCAGTTCTTC TRBV27 NA TRBD2 TRBJ2-1
CAISESQMNTEAFF TGTGCCATCAGTGAGTCACAGATGAACACTGAAGCTTTCTTT TRBV10-3 NA NA TRBJ1-1